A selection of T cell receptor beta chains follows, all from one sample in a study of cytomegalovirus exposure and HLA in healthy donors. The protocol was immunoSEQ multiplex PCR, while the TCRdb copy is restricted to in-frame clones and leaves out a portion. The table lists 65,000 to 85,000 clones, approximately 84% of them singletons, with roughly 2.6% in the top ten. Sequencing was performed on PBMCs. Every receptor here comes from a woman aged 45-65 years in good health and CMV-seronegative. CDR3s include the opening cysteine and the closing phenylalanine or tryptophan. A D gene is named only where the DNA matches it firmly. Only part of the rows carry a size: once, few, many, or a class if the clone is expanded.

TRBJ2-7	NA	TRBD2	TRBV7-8	TGTGCCAGCAGCTTTACGACTAGCGGGAGAATTGCGGGGAGCGAGCAGTACTTC	CASSFTTSGRIAGSEQYF
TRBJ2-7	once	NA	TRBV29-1	TGCAGCGTTGAAGACGGACAGCGGAACTACGAGCAGTACTTC	CSVEDGQRNYEQYF
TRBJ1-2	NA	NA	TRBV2	TGTGCCAGCAGTGTACACAGTGCTAACTATGGCTACACCTTC	CASSVHSANYGYTF
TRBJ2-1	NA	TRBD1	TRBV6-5	TGTGCCAGCACCTACCGACAGGGGGCGGAGCAGTTCTTC	CASTYRQGAEQFF
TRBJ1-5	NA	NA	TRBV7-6	TGTGCCAGCAGCTTGGCCGTTGATCAGCCCCAGCATTTT	CASSLAVDQPQHF
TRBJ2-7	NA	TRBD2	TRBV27	TGTGCCAGCAGCCTCGGACTAGCGGGAGGGTACGAGCAGTACTTC	CASSLGLAGGYEQYF
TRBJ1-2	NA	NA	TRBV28	TGTGCCAGCAGTTCTTTCGGGGGGATATCCTATGGCTACACCTTC	CASSSFGGISYGYTF
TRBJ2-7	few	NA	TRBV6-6	TGTGCCAGCAGTCAAGTAGTAAGTCTCGGGGGACAGCAGTACTTC	CASSQVVSLGGQQYF
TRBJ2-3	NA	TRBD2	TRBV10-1	TGCGCCAGCATTCCCCTACTAGCGGGTCTCCCAGATACGCAGTATTTT	CASIPLLAGLPDTQYF
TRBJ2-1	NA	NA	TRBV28	TGTGCCGTACAGGAATTGACCTACAATGAGCAGTTCTTC	CAVQELTYNEQFF
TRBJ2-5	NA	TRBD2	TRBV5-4	TGTGCCAGCAGCTTGGCGGTAGCGGGTCAAGAGACCCAGTACTTC	CASSLAVAGQETQYF
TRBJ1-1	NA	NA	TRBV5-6	TGTGCCAGCAGGAAAGTGGGACAACCGAACACTGAAGCTTTCTTT	CASRKVGQPNTEAFF
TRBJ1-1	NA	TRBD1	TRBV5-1	TGCGCCAGCAGCGAAGGACAGGGGGGTACTGAAGCTTTCTTT	CASSEGQGGTEAFF
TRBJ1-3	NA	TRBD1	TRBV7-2	TGTGCCAGCAGCACCTGGACAGGCTCTGGAAACACCATATATTTT	CASSTWTGSGNTIYF
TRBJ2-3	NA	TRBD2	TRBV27	TGTGCCAGCAGTTTATTAGCGGGGGGCACAGATACGCAGTATTTT	CASSLLAGGTDTQYF
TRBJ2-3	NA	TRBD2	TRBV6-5	TGTGCCAGCAGACCCGGGGGGACAGATACGCAGTATTTT	CASRPGGTDTQYF
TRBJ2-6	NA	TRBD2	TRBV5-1	TGCGCCAGCGGCGGGAGGGCCGCTGGGGCCAACGTCCTGACTTTC	CASGGRAAGANVLTF
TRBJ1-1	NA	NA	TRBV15	TGTGCCACCAGCAGAGAACCTAGGGCAGCGGGAGCTGAAGCTTTCTTT	CATSREPRAAGAEAFF
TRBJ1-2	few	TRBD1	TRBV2	TGTGCCAGCAGGCTAGGGACAGGCCGGAGCTACACCTTC	CASRLGTGRSYTF
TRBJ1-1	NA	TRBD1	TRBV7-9	TGTGCCAGCAGCACATGGACAGGGGGCAGGCGGGACACTGAAGCTTTCTTT	CASSTWTGGRRDTEAFF
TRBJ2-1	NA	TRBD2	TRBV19	TGTGCCAGTACCATTGGGGGAGGCAGCGGGAGGGCGGGGCAGTTCTTC	CASTIGGGSGRAGQFF
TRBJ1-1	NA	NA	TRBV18	TGTGCCAGCTCACCATTAAAAGGGGACACTGAAGCTTTCTTT	CASSPLKGDTEAFF
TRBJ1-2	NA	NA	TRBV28	TGTGCCAGCAGGTCTTGGCCGCTTTATGGCTACACCTTC	CASRSWPLYGYTF
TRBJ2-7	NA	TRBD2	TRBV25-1	TGTGCCAGTAGAGAGTCGGGACTAGCGATCGAGCAGTACTTC	CASRESGLAIEQYF
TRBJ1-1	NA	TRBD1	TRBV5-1	TGCGCCAGCAGCTCCCGGACAGGAATGAACACTGAAGCTTTCTTT	CASSSRTGMNTEAFF
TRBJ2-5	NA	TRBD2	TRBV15	TGTGCCACCAGCAGAGGGCTAGCGGAAGAGACCCAGTACTTC	CATSRGLAEETQYF
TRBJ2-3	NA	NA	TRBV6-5	TGTGCCAGCGGGTCAAGGGGGACTACACCAGATACGCAGTATTTT	CASGSRGTTPDTQYF
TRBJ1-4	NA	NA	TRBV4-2	TGTGCCAGCAGCCAGGGAGGGACAATAAGTATTCACGGGGACACAACTAATGAAAAACTGTTTTTT	CASSQGGTISIHGDTTNEKLFF
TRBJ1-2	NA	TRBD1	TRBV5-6	TGTGCCAGCAGCTTGCGGCGACAGGGCTCTGGCTACACCTTC	CASSLRRQGSGYTF
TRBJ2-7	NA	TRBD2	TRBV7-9	TGTGCCAGCAGCTTAGATCTCGGGGGGTACAACGAGCAGTACTTC	CASSLDLGGYNEQYF
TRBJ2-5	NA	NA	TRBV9	TGTGCCAGCAGCGTGGCGGGGGCAGAGACCCAGTACTTC	CASSVAGAETQYF
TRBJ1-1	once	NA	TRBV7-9	TGTGCCAGCAGCAAGGACTGGAACACTGAAGCTTTCTTT	CASSKDWNTEAFF
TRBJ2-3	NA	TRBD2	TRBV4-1	TGCGCCAGCAGCCAAGATCTAAGGACTAGCGGGAGAACCCGCACAGATACGCAGTATTTT	CASSQDLRTSGRTRTDTQYF
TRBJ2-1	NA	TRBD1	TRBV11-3	TGTGCCAGCAGCTTAGGGTTGACAGGGACTGAGCAGTTCTTC	CASSLGLTGTEQFF
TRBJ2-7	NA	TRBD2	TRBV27	TGTGCCAGCAGTTTCGGCGGGAGTCACTACGAGCAGTACTTC	CASSFGGSHYEQYF
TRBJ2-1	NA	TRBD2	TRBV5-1	TGCGCCAGCACCAATTGGGCGGGGGGTCTCAATGAGCAGTTCTTC	CASTNWAGGLNEQFF
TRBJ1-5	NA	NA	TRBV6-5	TGTGCCAGCAGTCCTGGCCCGACAGGATATCAGCCCCAGCATTTT	CASSPGPTGYQPQHF
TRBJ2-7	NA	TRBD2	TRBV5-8	TGTGCCAGCAGTTTCGCCGGACTAGTACTCGGGGAGCAGTACTTC	CASSFAGLVLGEQYF
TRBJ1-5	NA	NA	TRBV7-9	TGTGCCAGCAGCTTAACAGGGAGCAATCAGCCCCAGCATTTT	CASSLTGSNQPQHF
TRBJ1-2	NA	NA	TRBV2	TGTGCCAGTAATCCCCAGGGACTCGGGTTAAGTGACTATGGCTACACCTTC	CASNPQGLGLSDYGYTF
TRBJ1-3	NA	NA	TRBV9	TGTGCCAGCAGCGTGGCCCACTCTGGAAACACCATATATTTT	CASSVAHSGNTIYF
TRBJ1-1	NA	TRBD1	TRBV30	TGTGCCTGGAGTGTACAGGGGATTGAAGCTTTCTTT	CAWSVQGIEAFF
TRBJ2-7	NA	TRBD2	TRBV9	TGTGCCAGCAGCGTAGCAACTAGCGGGAGTGGATACGAGCAGTACTTC	CASSVATSGSGYEQYF
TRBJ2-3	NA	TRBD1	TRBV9	TGTGCCAGCAGCGTAAGACAGGGGGCCGACCCATTCACAGATACGCAGTATTTT	CASSVRQGADPFTDTQYF
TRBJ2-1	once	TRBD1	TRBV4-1	TGCGCCAGCAGCCAGCCCCCGGACAGGGTGTATGAGCAGTTCTTC	CASSQPPDRVYEQFF
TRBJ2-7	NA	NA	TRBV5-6	TGTGCCAGCAGCTTGAAAGGGGGGGCTAAGTACGAGCAGTACTTC	CASSLKGGAKYEQYF
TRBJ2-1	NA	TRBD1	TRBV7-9	TGTGCCAGCAGCCTGACCCGGGACAGGGATGAGCAGTTCTTC	CASSLTRDRDEQFF
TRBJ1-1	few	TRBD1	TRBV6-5	TGTGCCAGCAGTTACTCAGGGACAGGGGTTGTCACTGAAGCTTTCTTT	CASSYSGTGVVTEAFF
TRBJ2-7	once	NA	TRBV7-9	TGTGCCAGCAGCTTAGGGAGCTACGAGCAGTACTTC	CASSLGSYEQYF
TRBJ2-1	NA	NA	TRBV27	TGTGCCAGCAGTTTATCGGAGTACAATGAGCAGTTCTTC	CASSLSEYNEQFF
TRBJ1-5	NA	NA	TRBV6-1	TGTGCCAGCAGCCCAGGGGGCAATCAGCCCCAGCATTTT	CASSPGGNQPQHF
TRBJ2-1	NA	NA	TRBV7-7	TGTGCTAGCAGCTTAGAACTGCACAATGAGCAGTTCTTC	CASSLELHNEQFF
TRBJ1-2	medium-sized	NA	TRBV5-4	TGTGCCAGCAGCCTCCAGGGGCGCGATTCCTATGGCTACACCTTC	CASSLQGRDSYGYTF